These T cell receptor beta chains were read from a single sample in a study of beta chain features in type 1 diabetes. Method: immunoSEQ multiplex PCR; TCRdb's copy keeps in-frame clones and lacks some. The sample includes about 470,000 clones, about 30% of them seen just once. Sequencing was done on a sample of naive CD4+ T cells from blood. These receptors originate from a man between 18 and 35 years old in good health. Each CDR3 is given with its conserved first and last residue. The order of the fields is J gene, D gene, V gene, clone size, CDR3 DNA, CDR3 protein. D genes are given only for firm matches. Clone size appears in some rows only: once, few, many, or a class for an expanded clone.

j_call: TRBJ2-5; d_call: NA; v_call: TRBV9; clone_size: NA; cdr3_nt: TGTGCCAGCAGCGTAGCCGGCCTAGGGACCCAGTACTTC; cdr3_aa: CASSVAGLGTQYF
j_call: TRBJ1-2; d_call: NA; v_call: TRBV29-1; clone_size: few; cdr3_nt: TGCAGCGTTTGGGGGAGCTTGGACTATGGCTACACCTTC; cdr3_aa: CSVWGSLDYGYTF
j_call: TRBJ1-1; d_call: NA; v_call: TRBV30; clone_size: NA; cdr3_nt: TGTGCCTGGAGCGTGGGGGTAACCACTGAAGCTTTCTTT; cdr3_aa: CAWSVGVTTEAFF
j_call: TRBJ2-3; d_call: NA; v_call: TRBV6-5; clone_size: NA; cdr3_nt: TGTGCCAGCAGAAAAGCGAGGAACGGGCAAGATACGCAGTATTTT; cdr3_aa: CASRKARNGQDTQYF
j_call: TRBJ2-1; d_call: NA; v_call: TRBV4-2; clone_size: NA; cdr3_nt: TGTGCCAGCAGCCAAGACAGGGCGTCCTACAATGAGCAGTTCTTC; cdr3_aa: CASSQDRASYNEQFF
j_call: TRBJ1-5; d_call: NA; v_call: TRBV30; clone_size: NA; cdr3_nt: TGTGCCTGGAATCATGGAGGCGGGGGTAGCAATCAGCCCCAGCATTTT; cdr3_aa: CAWNHGGGGSNQPQHF
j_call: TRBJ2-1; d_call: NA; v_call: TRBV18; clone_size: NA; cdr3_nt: TGTGCCAGCTCACAAGCAGGACAGACCTACAATGAGCAGTTCTTC; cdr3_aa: CASSQAGQTYNEQFF
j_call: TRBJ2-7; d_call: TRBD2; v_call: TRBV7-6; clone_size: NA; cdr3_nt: TGTGCCAGCAGCTTAGGTCGGGCTAGCGGACCCTACGAGCAGTACTTC; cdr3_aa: CASSLGRASGPYEQYF
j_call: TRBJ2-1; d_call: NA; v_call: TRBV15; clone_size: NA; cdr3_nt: TGTGCCACCAGCAGAGATAGGCGGCATCCGGGTGGGTTGGAGCAGTTCTTC; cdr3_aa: CATSRDRRHPGGLEQFF
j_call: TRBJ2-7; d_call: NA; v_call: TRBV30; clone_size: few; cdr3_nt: TGTGCCTGGAGTGTCGGGATCTCTACGAGTGAGCAGTACTTC; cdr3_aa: CAWSVGISTSEQYF
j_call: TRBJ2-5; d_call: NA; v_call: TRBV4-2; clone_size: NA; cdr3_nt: TGTGCCAGCAGCCAAGATTGGGCCACCCAGTACTTC; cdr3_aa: CASSQDWATQYF
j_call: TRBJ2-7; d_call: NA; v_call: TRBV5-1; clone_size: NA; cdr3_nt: TGCGCCAGCAGCTTGTTGGCATCCTACGAGCAGTACTTC; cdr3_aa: CASSLLASYEQYF
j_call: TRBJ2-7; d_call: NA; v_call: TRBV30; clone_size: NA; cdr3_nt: TGTGCCTGGAGTGCCAGGCTCTACGAGCAGTACTTC; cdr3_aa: CAWSARLYEQYF